The present T cell receptor (beta chain) was sequenced within a study of metastatic and nonmetastatic thyroid tumors. Under the authors' procedure: CDR3 was compared across clinicopathological groups, and the resulting differences were used to build a distant-metastasis classifier for papillary thyroid cancer. Using MiXCR, TCRdb re-called clones from the PCR reads. TCRdb, not the original authors, processed these V and J calls. The sample includes some 2,100 clones, approximately 11% seen only once; the top ten take over 12%. This clone showed up many times. Trimming stripped 3 bases from V and 6 bases from J, with 7 bases between. The length of the CDR3 is 11 residues. Per the germline V gene, CDR1 is SGHNT and CDR2 is YYREEE (reference sequence). All patients were treatment-naive before thyroid surgery.

The sequence was obtained from a female donor with papillary thyroid cancer or a benign thyroid nodule (not recorded which). Some clones in this sample may be carry-over from other donors' samples. The material sequenced was tumor tissue. This chain connects TRBV5-4 to TRBJ2-7; tentative D call: TRBD1 (5 bases). CDR3 amino acids: CASSSGFEQYF. CDR3 nucleotide sequence: TGTGCCAGCAGCTCAGGGTTCGAGCAGTACTTC.